What follows are 14 T cell receptor beta chains derived from one specimen sequenced in a study of blood T cell repertoires in COVID-19. Here immunoSEQ multiplex PCR was the method, and the copy in TCRdb shows in-frame clones only, minus some. The sample shows 400,000 to 550,000 clones, roughly 89% of them seen only once. The sample consisted of peripheral blood. Receptors originate from a woman in her 30s with acute or convalescent COVID-19.

The rearrangement joins TRBV19 to TRBJ1-1; 7 bases line up with TRBD1. Unmatched junction bases numbered 21, after V lost 4 bases and J lost 1 base. Germline CDR1 reads LNHDA; CDR2 reads SQIVND (reference sequence). The CDR3 length is 20 residues. This CDR3 is CASSRTSLGLYGQANTEAFF. The CDR3 nucleotides read TGTGCCAGTAGTAGGACCTCGTTAGGACTCTACGGACAGGCGAACACTGAAGCTTTCTTT. Variable domain in full (rest from reference TRBV19 and TRBJ1-1): DGGITQSPKYLFRKEGQNVTLSCEQNLNHDAMYWYRQDPGQGLRLIYYSQIVNDFQKGDIAEGYSVSREKKESFPLTVTSAQKNPTAFYLCASSRTSLGLYGQANTEAFFGQGTRLTVV.

This rearrangement joins TRBV10-2 to TRBJ1-2, with a weak D call TRBD1 (5 bases). CDR3 length: 16 amino acids. Germline CDR1 is WSHSY and CDR2 is SAAADI. Deletions cut 0 bases from V and 4 bases from J, with 15 bases between. CDR3 protein: CASSESLIATAYGYTF. The CDR3 coding sequence is TGCGCCAGCAGTGAGTCTTTGATTGCGACAGCCTATGGCTACACCTTC.

This clone is a singleton in its sample. V usage is TRBV2 and J usage is TRBJ2-1, with 7 positions matching TRBD2. CDR1 and CDR2 from the germline V gene are SNHLY and FYNNEI. Trimming cost V 4 bases and J 8 bases; bases outside gene matches: 8. There are 14 residues in the CDR3. The CDR3 region is CASSVARGWDEQFF. The DNA of the CDR3 is TGTGCCAGCAGTGTGGCGCGGGGGTGGGATGAGCAGTTCTTC.

J is TRBJ1-1 and V is TRBV25-1, with no clear D. Trimming cost V 9 bases and J 1 base, with 9 bases left between them. Germline-derived CDR1 and CDR2 are MGHDK and SYGVNS. This CDR3 comprises 12 residues. The CDR3 coding sequence is TGTGCCAGTAGTACCGGGAACACTGAAGCTTTCTTT. Amino acid sequence: CASSTGNTEAFF.

The gene calls are TRBV2 and TRBJ1-1; TRBD1 matches 7 bases. Germline trimming cut 8 bases from V and 6 bases from J; bases unmatched to any gene: 12. This CDR3 comprises 14 residues. CDR1 SNHLY and CDR2 FYNNEI come from the germline V gene. The DNA of the CDR3 is TGTGCCAGCGAAATACAGGGGAGTGGGGCTGAAGCTTTCTTT. It translates to CASEIQGSGAEAFF.

The V gene is TRBV7-9, the J gene TRBJ1-2, with TRBD1 matching 8 bases. CDR1 SEHNR and CDR2 FQNEAQ come from the germline V gene (reference sequence). The CDR3 is 15 amino acids. V dropped 1 base and J dropped 4; count of bases not matched to a gene: 5. The CDR3 DNA is TGTGCCAGCAGCTTAGACGGACAGGGCGCCTATGGCTACACCTTC. Protein: CASSLDGQGAYGYTF.

The chain couples TRBV9 to TRBJ2-7; tentative D call: TRBD2 (5 bases). Trimming removed 3 bases at V and 3 bases at J, with 10 bases between. Germline CDR1 SGDLS, CDR2 YYNGEE. The CDR3 is made up of 13 amino acids. Written as DNA, the CDR3 is TGTGCCAGCAGCGGAACCGCGGGCTACGAGCAGTACTTC. Its protein product is CASSGTAGYEQYF.

This clone was counted between two and nine times. V gene TRBV24-1 combines with J gene TRBJ1-2; 9 bases map to TRBD1. The junction had 11 bases not matched to a gene; V was cut back by 7 bases and J by 6 bases. CDR1 KGHDR and CDR2 SFDVKD come from the germline V gene. This CDR3 has 15 residues. The CDR3 nucleotides read TGTGCCACCAGCTTCACCCAACAGGGGGCGGATGGCTACACCTTC. Its translation is CATSFTQQGADGYTF.

This chain joins TRBV9 and TRBJ1-1, with D possibly matching TRBD1 (5 bases). CDR1 is SGDLS, CDR2 YYNGEE, per germline. Trimming pared 2 bases from V and 4 bases from J, leaving 12 bases between. This CDR3 spans 14 amino acids. CDR3 protein: CASSVSGVSTEAFF. The CDR3 DNA reads as TGTGCCAGCAGCGTGTCGGGGGTGAGCACTGAAGCTTTCTTT.

A note on this clone: One end of the junction varies from germline; a read error may be responsible. V is TRBV27 and J is TRBJ1-6; TRBD1 agrees at 8 bases. Germline lookup yields CDR1 MNHEY and CDR2 SMNVEV (reference sequence). This CDR3 contains 15 residues. The CDR3 here is CASGLSPGGWSPLHF. The CDR3 nucleotides read TGTGCCAGCGGTTTGAGTCCAGGGGGCTGGTCACCCCTCCACTTT.

J is TRBJ2-7 and V is TRBV11-2; D is perhaps TRBD1 (5 bases). Germline loops: CDR1 SGHAT, CDR2 FQNNGV. V shed 5 bases and J shed 2 bases, with 7 bases lying between them. The CDR3 consists of 12 residues. CDR3 loop: CASSLTAYEQYF. Here the CDR3 DNA reads TGTGCCAGCAGCCTGACAGCCTACGAGCAGTACTTC.

This chain uses TRBV4-2 with TRBJ2-5; 11 nucleotides line up with TRBD2. Germline trimming cut 4 bases from V and 4 bases from J; bases unmatched to any gene: 5. The CDR3 is 15 amino acids. The germline V gene has CDR1 LGHNA and CDR2 YNFKEQ. As DNA, the CDR3 is TGTGCCAGCAGCCCTACTAGCGGGGGAGCAGAGACCCAGTACTTC. Amino acid sequence: CASSPTSGGAETQYF.

The rearrangement links TRBV2 to TRBJ1-3; D unresolved. Germline V gene lookup returns CDR1 SNHLY and CDR2 FYNNEI. This CDR3 comprises 13 residues. The V end lost 4 bases, the J end lost 4 bases, and 8 bases lay between the germline ends. The CDR3 protein is CASSVQSGNTIYF. CDR3 sequence (DNA): TGTGCCAGCAGTGTCCAGTCGGGAAACACCATATATTTT.

This chain joins TRBV7-7 and TRBJ2-7; weak D call: TRBD2 (5 bases). V dropped 4 bases and J dropped 3 bases, with 25 bases sitting between them. The CDR3 length is 18 residues. In germline, CDR1 is SSHAT, CDR2 FNYEAQ (reference sequence). This CDR3 reads CASSWNPLSLSADYEQYF. The CDR3 nucleotides are TGTGCCAGCAGCTGGAACCCCCTTTCGTTGTCAGCGGACTACGAGCAGTACTTC. Together with reference TRBV7-7 and TRBJ2-7, the CDR3 gives the full variable domain: GAGVSQSPRYKVTKRGQDVTLRCDPISSHATLYWYQQALGQGPEFLTYFNYEAQPDKSGLPSDRFSAERPEGSISTLTIQRTEQRDSAMYRCASSWNPLSLSADYEQYFGPGTRLTVT.